Below, 10 T cell receptor beta chains from the same sample are listed, as sequenced in a study of blood T cell repertoires in COVID-19. Some clones are missing from TCRdb's copy, which holds only in-frame ones; the method was immunoSEQ multiplex PCR. The data hold some 97,000 clones, with approximately 86% observed a single time. The sequencing input was PBMCs or T cells enriched from blood (not recorded which). These receptors were obtained from a woman aged 45-60 years who had recovered from COVID-19.

The chain is built from TRBV27 and TRBJ2-7, with 9 bases matching TRBD1. Germline V gives CDR1 MNHEY, CDR2 SMNVEV (reference sequence). With 4 bases clipped from V and 6 bases from J, the junction kept 10 bases outside the gene matches. The CDR3 is 15 amino acids. CDR3 sequence reads: CASSSTGTGRGEQYF. In nucleotides, the CDR3 is TGTGCCAGCAGTTCCACCGGGACAGGGAGAGGCGAGCAGTACTTC.

The chain links TRBV28 to TRBJ2-7; no definite D call. Per the germline V gene, CDR1 is MDHEN and CDR2 is SYDVKM. The CDR3 runs to 13 residues. V was cut by 5 bases and J by 6 bases, with 14 bases left in between. CDR3 amino acids: CASSPQLSGEQYF. The CDR3 DNA follows: TGTGCCAGCAGTCCTCAACTTTCAGGCGAGCAGTACTTC.

The chain uses TRBV6-4 and TRBJ1-3, with D possibly matching TRBD1 (5 bases). The CDR3 length is 18 residues. Germline values: CDR1 MRHNA, CDR2 SNTAGT. V was clipped by 1 base and J by 3 bases, with 19 bases between them. This chain's CDR3 is CASSDYGTETRDGNTIYF. CDR3 bases: TGTGCCAGCAGTGACTACGGGACTGAGACCAGAGATGGAAACACCATATATTTT.

This rearrangement joins TRBV6-5 to TRBJ2-3; TRBD1 aligns across 7 bases. J was trimmed by 2 bases and V by 6 bases; bases with no gene match: 5. CDR3 length equals 14 residues. The germline gives CDR1 MNHEY, CDR2 SVGAGI. In DNA, the CDR3 is TGTGCCAGCAGCGCTGACAGGGACACAGATACGCAGTATTTT. Its translation: CASSADRDTDTQYF.

V gene TRBV6-1 combines with J gene TRBJ2-5; D unresolved. The CDR3 spans 14 residues. The V end was cut by 10 bases, the J end by 0 bases, with 15 bases between. Germline lookup yields CDR1 MNHNS and CDR2 SASEGT. The CDR3 DNA sequence: TGTGCCACCGTGACGACGGAGTACCAAGAGACCCAGTACTTC. Its translation: CATVTTEYQETQYF.

The table lists this clone with a count of one. This rearrangement joins TRBV28 to TRBJ1-1, with 7 bases fitting TRBD1. The CDR3 contains 14 residues. V lost 6 bases and J lost 1; bases outside the gene matches: 5. Germline assignment: CDR1 MDHEN and CDR2 SYDVKM. CDR3 protein: CASRSGTANTEAFF. In DNA, the CDR3 is TGTGCCAGCAGATCCGGGACAGCGAACACTGAAGCTTTCTTT.

The genes are TRBV6-6 and TRBJ2-5, with 14 positions matching TRBD2. The germline V gene has CDR1 MNHNY and CDR2 SVGAGI (reference sequence). This CDR3 comprises 18 residues. Unmatched junction bases numbered 11, after V lost 5 bases and J lost 3 bases. The CDR3 is CASSPLTGTSGSKETQYF. CDR3 in DNA: TGTGCCAGCAGTCCCCTAACCGGGACTAGCGGGAGCAAAGAGACCCAGTACTTC.

CDR3 region: CASSFPHKQGLREDTQYF. CDR3 sequence (DNA): TGCGCCAGCAGCTTCCCCCATAAACAGGGTTTGAGGGAAGATACGCAGTATTTT. This rearrangement joins TRBV5-1 to TRBJ2-3; maybe TRBD1 (6 bases). Germline-derived CDR1 and CDR2 are SGHRS and YFSETQ. The CDR3 length is 18 residues. V was shortened by 2 bases and J by 5 bases, with 24 bases between the two germline ends.

The CDR3 sequence: CASSLPGVGIGYTF. In nucleotides, the CDR3 is TGTGCCAGCAGTTTACCAGGGGTTGGAATAGGCTACACCTTC. This rearrangement joins TRBV28 to TRBJ1-2; tentatively, D is TRBD1 (6 bases). Per germline, CDR1 MDHEN and CDR2 SYDVKM. CDR3 size: 14 residues. V lost 2 bases to trimming and J lost 8 bases, with 15 bases between them.

This chain uses TRBV19 with TRBJ1-2; the D is unclear. V was cut by 5 bases and J by 2 bases, with 9 bases left in between. The CDR3 consists of 13 residues. CDR1 LNHDA and CDR2 SQIVND come from the germline V gene (reference sequence). DNA for the CDR3: TGTGCCAGTAGTCCAACCAGGAACTATGGCTACACCTTC. Its translation: CASSPTRNYGYTF.